These T cell receptor beta chains were read from a single sample in a study of beta chain features in type 1 diabetes. Using immunoSEQ multiplex PCR, the repertoire was profiled, and TCRdb retains in-frame clones only, with some absent. The repertoire holds fewer than 200,000 clones, about 8.1% seen once, with 0.55% to 0.75% in the top ten. Sequencing was done on a sample of central memory CD4+ T cells from blood. These receptor sequences come from a man younger than 35 in good health. Each CDR3 is given with its conserved first and last residue. A D gene is named only where the DNA matches it firmly. Part of the rows lack a size; the others show once, few, many or a class for expanded clones.

j_call	d_call	v_call	clone_size	cdr3_aa	cdr3_nt
TRBJ2-1	-	TRBV5-4	few	CASSLAPVLSSYNEQFF	TGTGCCAGCAGCTTGGCCCCCGTCTTGAGCTCCTACAATGAGCAGTTCTTC
TRBJ1-1	-	TRBV18	few	CASSPGSRTEAFF	TGTGCCAGCTCACCAGGGAGTCGGACTGAAGCTTTCTTT
TRBJ1-1	TRBD1	TRBV7-2	-	CASSPTGGDTEAFF	TGTGCCAGCAGCCCTACAGGGGGGGACACTGAAGCTTTCTTT
TRBJ2-3	TRBD2	TRBV6-6	-	CASSLAGLRSDTQYF	TGTGCCAGCAGCCTAGCGGGCCTAAGGTCAGATACGCAGTATTTT
TRBJ1-4	-	TRBV30	-	CACPQAPTNEKLFF	TGTGCCTGCCCCCAGGCCCCAACTAATGAAAAACTGTTTTTT
TRBJ2-7	-	TRBV28	-	CASSFHYEQYF	TGTGCCAGCAGTTTCCATTACGAGCAGTACTTC
TRBJ2-1	TRBD1	TRBV7-2	-	CASSLDRGREQFF	TGTGCCAGCAGCCTGGACAGGGGACGAGAGCAGTTCTTC
TRBJ2-1	TRBD2	TRBV5-1	few	CASSRGLAGRYNEQFF	TGCGCCAGCAGCCGCGGACTAGCGGGAAGATACAATGAGCAGTTCTTC
TRBJ1-5	-	TRBV11-2	few	CASSLAGGNQPQHF	TGTGCCAGCAGCTTAGCGGGGGGGAATCAGCCCCAGCATTTT
TRBJ2-5	TRBD2	TRBV7-2	-	CASSLPRGGETQYF	TGTGCCAGCAGCCTCCCTCGGGGGGGAGAGACCCAGTACTTC
TRBJ1-4	-	TRBV28	many	CASSLSTEKLFF	TGTGCCAGCAGTTTATCTACTGAAAAACTGTTTTTT
TRBJ2-5	-	TRBV9	few	CASSATDQETQYF	TGTGCCAGCAGCGCGACTGATCAAGAGACCCAGTACTTC
TRBJ2-3	TRBD2	TRBV25-1	-	CASSDRRAGVEGTQYF	TGTGCCAGCAGTGACCGGCGAGCGGGAGTAGAAGGTACGCAGTATTTT
TRBJ2-3	TRBD2	TRBV14	-	CASSPRGSLAGGGTQYF	TGTGCCAGCAGCCCCCGAGGCTCGCTAGCGGGGGGCGGTACGCAGTATTTT
TRBJ2-4	-	TRBV7-9	few	CASSPANKNIQYF	TGTGCCAGCAGCCCCGCGAATAAAAACATTCAGTACTTC
TRBJ2-7	-	TRBV25-1	many	CASSSPRSRAYEQYF	TGTGCCAGCAGTTCCCCCCGGTCGAGGGCCTACGAGCAGTACTTC
TRBJ2-5	-	TRBV7-9	few	CASRRTGTQETQYF	TGTGCCAGCAGACGCACAGGGACCCAAGAGACCCAGTACTTC
TRBJ1-1	TRBD1	TRBV4-3	-	CASSPIPDRAHKQTEAFF	TGCGCCAGCAGTCCGATCCCGGACAGGGCCCATAAGCAGACTGAAGCTTTCTTT
TRBJ2-7	TRBD2	TRBV6-5	-	CASSYSTSGSLYEQYF	TGTGCCAGCAGTTACTCGACTAGCGGGAGTCTCTACGAGCAGTACTTC
TRBJ1-2	-	TRBV7-3	-	CASSLRRGAYGYTF	TGTGCCAGCAGCTTACGGCGGGGGGCCTATGGCTACACCTTC
TRBJ1-4	-	TRBV15	few	CATSNPRGLANEKLFF	TGTGCCACCAGCAATCCTAGGGGTTTGGCTAATGAAAAACTGTTTTTT
TRBJ1-1	TRBD1	TRBV28	-	CASRSQGARTEAFF	TGTGCCAGCAGATCTCAGGGGGCTCGCACTGAAGCTTTCTTT
TRBJ2-7	-	TRBV7-2	few	CASSLVSGSYEQYF	TGTGCCAGCAGCTTAGTTTCGGGGTCCTACGAGCAGTACTTC
TRBJ2-5	TRBD2	TRBV11-3	few	CASSLAGLMGETQYF	TGTGCCAGCAGCCTAGCGGGACTGATGGGGGAGACCCAGTACTTC
TRBJ1-6	-	TRBV19	-	CASTTGQPDNSPLHF	TGTGCCAGTACAACCGGACAGCCCGATAATTCACCCCTCCACTTT
TRBJ2-6	-	TRBV5-1	few	CASSPDVTGASGANVLTF	TGCGCCAGCAGCCCTGACGTGACAGGTGCTTCTGGGGCCAACGTCCTGACTTTC